A selection of T cell receptor beta chains follows, all from one sample in a study of glioma-infiltrating T cells after dendritic cell vaccination. The table came from immunoSEQ multiplex PCR; TCRdb's copy has only in-frame clones and leaves some out. The sample lists under 100,000 clones, over 75% occurring once. The sequenced sample was blood, obtained before dendritic cell vaccination. The receptors shown here come from a human donor with glioblastoma. The CDR3 runs from the conserved cysteine through the conserved F or W. D genes are given only for firm matches. Expanded clones are given a class, and other clones once, few, many or no size at all.

d_gene: -
v_gene: TRBV11-2
abundance: -
j_gene: TRBJ2-3
CDR3aa: CAAKGLFSTDTQYF
CDR3nt: TGTGCCGCTAAGGGACTGTTTAGCACAGATACGCAGTATTTT

d_gene: -
v_gene: TRBV2
abundance: once
j_gene: TRBJ1-2
CDR3aa: CASSEDHLPGARTF
CDR3nt: TGTGCCAGCAGTGAAGATCACCTCCCAGGGGCAAGGACCTTC

d_gene: TRBD2
v_gene: TRBV5-6
abundance: -
j_gene: TRBJ2-2
CDR3aa: CASSLGLATGELFF
CDR3nt: TGTGCCAGCAGCTTGGGACTAGCGACCGGGGAGCTGTTTTTT

d_gene: TRBD2
v_gene: TRBV9
abundance: -
j_gene: TRBJ2-3
CDR3aa: CASSGPMTSGSTQYF
CDR3nt: TGTGCCAGCAGCGGCCCGATGACTAGCGGGAGTACGCAGTATTTT

d_gene: -
v_gene: TRBV4-1
abundance: -
j_gene: TRBJ1-1
CDR3aa: CASSPDSGDEAFF
CDR3nt: TGCGCCAGCAGCCCAGACAGTGGAGATGAAGCTTTCTTT

d_gene: TRBD2
v_gene: TRBV5-1
abundance: -
j_gene: TRBJ2-5
CDR3aa: CASSLGWGGYQETQYF
CDR3nt: TGCGCCAGCAGCCTGGGGTGGGGGGGTTACCAAGAGACCCAGTACTTC

d_gene: TRBD1
v_gene: TRBV6-5
abundance: few
j_gene: TRBJ1-6
CDR3aa: CASSYRTGGNSPLHF
CDR3nt: TGTGCCAGCAGTTACAGGACAGGGGGTAATTCACCCCTCCACTTT

d_gene: -
v_gene: TRBV21-1
abundance: -
j_gene: TRBJ2-2
CDR3aa: CASSCGESKADTGELFF
CDR3nt: TGTGCCAGCAGCTGCGGAGAATCGAAGGCGGACACCGGGGAGCTGTTTTTT

d_gene: -
v_gene: TRBV7-2
abundance: -
j_gene: TRBJ1-5
CDR3aa: CASSQQGNSNQPQHF
CDR3nt: TGTGCCAGCAGTCAACAGGGTAATAGCAATCAGCCCCAGCATTTT

d_gene: TRBD2
v_gene: TRBV9
abundance: -
j_gene: TRBJ2-1
CDR3aa: CASSARGRLAGGDNEQFF
CDR3nt: TGTGCCAGCAGCGCGCGGGGGCGACTAGCGGGAGGGGACAATGAGCAGTTCTTC

d_gene: TRBD1
v_gene: TRBV10-2
abundance: -
j_gene: TRBJ2-5
CDR3aa: CASSEIEDRGRRYF
CDR3nt: TGCGCCAGCAGTGAGATAGAGGACAGGGGGCGACGGTACTTC

d_gene: TRBD1
v_gene: TRBV7-9
abundance: -
j_gene: TRBJ2-1
CDR3aa: CASSPEGQGYDEQFF
CDR3nt: TGTGCCAGCAGCCCAGAAGGACAGGGGTACGATGAGCAGTTCTTC

d_gene: -
v_gene: TRBV5-1
abundance: -
j_gene: TRBJ1-6
CDR3aa: CASSPLSSGVGSPLHF
CDR3nt: TGCGCCAGCAGCCCCCTGAGCTCAGGGGTTGGGTCACCCCTCCACTTT

d_gene: TRBD1
v_gene: TRBV9
abundance: -
j_gene: TRBJ2-7
CDR3aa: CASSTGVGVGYEQYF
CDR3nt: TGTGCCAGCAGCACAGGGGTAGGGGTGGGCTACGAGCAGTACTTC